These 23 T cell receptor beta chains were all obtained from the same sample, sequenced in a study of shared clonotypes between healthy human individuals. Positively selected for CCR7, the CD45RO-negative cells used as naive CD8 cells excluded terminally differentiated effector memory CD45RA+ cells. Libraries were prepared by immunoSEQ multiplex PCR; TCRdb keeps only in-frame clonotypes and omits some of them. The profile shows around 600,000 clones, about 95% of them singletons. The sequencing sample was made of naive CD8+ T cells sorted from blood. The source of these receptors is a woman in her twenties or thirties in good health.

The chain links TRBV28 to TRBJ2-1; D is unclear. This CDR3 has 11 amino acids. Germline V gene sequence: CDR1 MDHEN, CDR2 SYDVKM. V lost 2 bases and J lost 9, with 5 bases in between. In DNA form, the CDR3 reads TGTGCCAGCAGTTTAATAAGTGAGCAGTTCTTC. This sequence encodes CASSLISEQFF.

There are a few counts of this clone. The chain has TRBV9 and TRBJ2-3; no reliable D call. Germline lookup yields CDR1 SGDLS and CDR2 YYNGEE. V lost 5 bases and J 4 bases, leaving 2 bases between the germline ends. The length of the CDR3 is 10 residues. The CDR3 DNA reads as TGTGCCAGCAGGTCAGATACGCAGTATTTT. It yields the protein CASRSDTQYF.

J is TRBJ2-1 and V is TRBV5-1, with D perhaps TRBD2 (5 bases). This CDR3 region has 15 residues. The germline V gene encodes CDR1 SGHRS and CDR2 YFSETQ. The ends were cut back, 1 base at V and 6 bases at J, with 14 bases in the middle. Here the CDR3 DNA reads TGCGCCAGCAGCTTGTATAAAGAGGGTATCAATGAGCAGTTCTTC. It specifies CASSLYKEGINEQFF.

The rearrangement uses TRBV7-2 and TRBJ2-7, with 13 bases aligning to TRBD2. Germline CDR1 and CDR2: SGHTA and FQGNSA. Germline trimming cut 4 bases from V and 7 bases from J; bases unmatched to any gene: 1. The CDR3 loop spans 13 amino acids. The CDR3 bases are TGTGCCAGCAGCTCGGGACTAGCGGGGGAGCAGTACTTC. The encoded protein is CASSSGLAGEQYF.

The gene calls are TRBV11-2 and TRBJ2-5; D not resolved. In germline, CDR1 is SGHAT, CDR2 FQNNGV. CDR3 length equals 14 residues. V was pared by 7 bases and J by 2 bases, with 14 bases between. CDR3 sequence reads: CASTDILGQETQYF. CDR3 DNA sequence: TGTGCCAGCACCGACATTTTGGGGCAAGAGACCCAGTACTTC.

This chain links TRBV21-1 with TRBJ1-1. TRBV21-1 is labeled a pseudogene. There are 14 residues in the CDR3. Here the CDR3 reads CASSKVSPSCEAFF. CDR3 DNA sequence: TGTGCCAGCAGCAAAGTCTCTCCTTCGTGTGAAGCTTTCTTT.

The chain links TRBV5-4 to TRBJ1-2; TRBD1 matches 8 bases. Germline CDR1 SGHNT, CDR2 YYREEE (reference sequence). CDR3 length equals 16 residues. The junction had 12 bases not matched to a gene; V was cut back by 2 bases and J by 6 bases. The chain's CDR3 is CASSFGLRGQGDGYTF. CDR3 DNA sequence: TGTGCCAGCAGCTTTGGGCTGCGAGGACAGGGTGATGGCTACACCTTC.

This chain connects TRBV27 to TRBJ2-7, with 12 bases lining up with TRBD2. V lost 4 bases to trimming and J lost 3 bases; unmatched junction nucleotides: 10. In germline, CDR1 is MNHEY, CDR2 SMNVEV (reference sequence). The CDR3 covers 17 residues. In DNA, the CDR3 is TGTGCCAGCAGTTCACCGACTAGCGGGAGTAGGGTCTACGAGCAGTACTTC. Its translation is CASSSPTSGSRVYEQYF.

Concerning this clone: This CDR3 is also generated by other DNA sequences in the sample. The chain employs TRBV5-6 and TRBJ1-2; TRBD1 matches 8 bases. With 4 bases clipped from V and 8 bases from J, the junction kept 7 bases outside the gene matches. The CDR3 loop spans 13 amino acids. The germline CDR1 and CDR2 sequences are SGHDT and YYEEEE. CDR3 coding DNA: TGTGCCAGCAGCCTTGACAGGGGCGGGGGCTACACCTTC. Amino acid sequence: CASSLDRGGGYTF.

The chain is built from TRBV7-5 and TRBJ2-1; the listed D gene, TRBD1, was not tested against the DNA. TRBV7-5 is labeled a pseudogene. The CDR3 length is 15 residues. The CDR3: CVRVRGDSSYNEQFF. As DNA, the CDR3 is TGTGTCAGAGTTAGAGGGGACAGCTCCTACAATGAGCAGTTCTTC.

The V call is TRBV10-2, the J call TRBJ1-1; 7 bases line up with TRBD1. Germline CDR1 and CDR2: WSHSY and SAAADI. This CDR3 has 13 residues. The J segment lost 7 bases and the V segment lost 7 bases, leaving 9 bases of the junction unmatched. The CDR3 DNA reads as TGCGCCAGCACTTGGGACAGCAGGCTTGAAGCTTTCTTT. Translated, it gives CASTWDSRLEAFF.

This chain joins TRBV5-4 and TRBJ2-7, with unresolved D. V shed 2 bases and J shed 1 base, with 10 bases lying between them. The length of the CDR3 is 14 residues. Germline-derived CDR1 and CDR2 are SGHNT and YYREEE (reference sequence). In nucleotides, the CDR3 is TGTGCCAGCAGCTTACCACAGTTTTCCTACGAGCAGTACTTC. Amino acid sequence: CASSLPQFSYEQYF.

The chain carries TRBV28 and TRBJ2-5; 8 nucleotides match TRBD1. The germline V gene encodes CDR1 MDHEN and CDR2 SYDVKM. The CDR3 totals 18 residues. Losses at the gene ends were 5 bases for V and 1 base for J; bases not matched to a gene: 15. The CDR3 reads CASSPHPDRGRFQETQYF. CDR3 in DNA: TGTGCCAGCAGTCCCCACCCTGACAGGGGTCGGTTCCAAGAGACCCAGTACTTC.

J is TRBJ2-4 and V is TRBV2; TRBD1 matches at 9 bases. The CDR3 has 15 amino acids. From germline, CDR1 is SNHLY and CDR2 FYNNEI. V shed 6 bases and J 0 bases; nucleotides not matched to a gene: 3. The CDR3 DNA is TGTGCCAGCAGGGGGACAGGGTTAGCCAAAAACATTCAGTACTTC. It encodes CASRGTGLAKNIQYF.

The V gene is TRBV7-6, the J gene TRBJ2-1; 8 positions agree with TRBD1. The ends lost 4 bases at V and 3 bases at J; junction bases unmatched: 8. Germline V gives CDR1 SGHVS, CDR2 FNYEAQ. The CDR3 runs to 16 residues. The CDR3 sequence: CASSSEGQANYNEQFF. CDR3 bases: TGTGCCAGCAGCTCCGAGGGACAGGCTAACTACAATGAGCAGTTCTTC.

This chain joins TRBV19 and TRBJ1-2; 10 positions match TRBD1. This CDR3 is built from 15 residues. Germline V gives CDR1 LNHDA, CDR2 SQIVND (reference sequence). Trimming took 10 bases from V and 4 from J; bases not matched to a gene: 12. This CDR3 is CATTWTGGDFYGYTF. DNA of the CDR3: TGTGCCACTACCTGGACAGGGGGAGACTTCTATGGCTACACCTTC.

V and J are TRBV14 and TRBJ2-1, with D possibly being TRBD1 or TRBD2 (5 bases each). Germline loops: CDR1 SGHDN, CDR2 FVKESK. V gave up 0 bases and J gave up 8 bases, with 11 bases separating them. The CDR3 length is 14 residues. The CDR3 sequence is CASSQDPLGDEQFF. CDR3 sequence (DNA): TGTGCCAGCAGCCAAGACCCCTTGGGGGATGAGCAGTTCTTC.

V usage is TRBV4-1 and J usage is TRBJ2-7; weak D call: TRBD2 (5 bases). CDR1 is MGHRA and CDR2 is YSYEKL in the germline V gene. V dropped 2 bases and J dropped 6 bases, with 11 bases sitting between them. The length of the CDR3 is 13 residues. The CDR3 DNA follows: TGCGCCAGCAGCCAACCTGGGCGGGCCGAGCAGTACTTC. Translated, it gives CASSQPGRAEQYF.

The chain joins TRBV4-1 to TRBJ2-5, with TRBD2 as a possible D gene (7 bases). This CDR3 has 13 residues. Trimming took 6 bases from V and 11 from J, leaving 19 bases between them. The germline gives CDR1 MGHRA, CDR2 YSYEKL. The CDR3, as DNA: TGCGCCAGCAGGGGGGGGGCGTCGGGTGAGCAGTACTTC. As protein: CASRGGASGEQYF.

This clone has just a few counts. Other DNA sequences within the sample encode an identical CDR3. The CDR3 loop reads CASSLSTGNYGYTF. The CDR3 coding sequence is TGTGCCAGCAGTTTATCGACAGGGAACTATGGCTACACCTTC. V usage is TRBV27 and J usage is TRBJ1-2; 7 nucleotides align to TRBD1. This CDR3 contains 14 residues. V was clipped by 0 bases and J by 2 bases; unmatched bases: 0. Per the germline V gene, CDR1 is MNHEY and CDR2 is SMNVEV (reference sequence).

The chain uses TRBV7-9 and TRBJ2-1, with 11 bases lining up with TRBD2. V lost 4 bases and J lost 9; bases outside the gene matches: 14. Germline V gives CDR1 SEHNR, CDR2 FQNEAQ (reference sequence). The CDR3 is 17 amino acids. In DNA form, the CDR3 reads TGTGCCAGCAGCTCTTTCCACACACAGCTAGCGGGAGGTGAGCAGTTCTTC. This gives the protein CASSSFHTQLAGGEQFF.

The chain has TRBV10-3 and TRBJ1-1; possibly TRBD1 for D (5 bases). The germline CDR1 and CDR2 sequences are ENHRY and SYGVKD. The CDR3 extends over 13 amino acids. V dropped 11 bases and J dropped 1 base, with 14 bases sitting between them. Here the CDR3 reads CAGQGDTNTEAFF. In nucleotides, the CDR3 is TGTGCCGGGCAGGGAGACACGAACACTGAAGCTTTCTTT.

J is TRBJ2-4 and V is TRBV6-6; D gene ambiguous. V was shortened by 6 bases and J by 1 base, with 13 bases between the two germline ends. The length of the CDR3 is 15 residues. Germline lookup yields CDR1 MNHNY and CDR2 SVGAGI (reference sequence). The CDR3 sequence is CASSFTHAAKNIQYF. In nucleotides, the CDR3 is TGTGCCAGCAGCTTTACCCACGCGGCCAAAAACATTCAGTACTTC.